The TCR beta chain under discussion was sequenced for a study of T cells after yellow fever vaccination. Study summary: When fractions had low cell numbers, they were prepared with SMART-Seq v4 Ultra Low Input.

There are 19 residues in the CDR3. Looked up from germline, CDR1 is SGHRS and CDR2 is YFSETQ. V was pared by 6 bases and J by 0 bases, with 18 bases of the junction left unmatched. This clonotype was seen only a few times. Antigen specificity is unknown. Study-wide points: CD4 and CD8 compartments shared a small share of clonotypes, likely from convergent recombination.

Template-switching 5'RACE yielded the TCR cDNA; a universal primer site and UMIs were added in the process. TCRdb fed the 5' RACE reads into MiXCR, producing one record per CDR3 protein. The sample shows under 300,000 distinct CDR3 sequences, 6.9% of them seen only once. The V gene is TRBV5-1, the J gene TRBJ2-5, with 9 bases lining up with TRBD1. This sequence was found in a man aged 25 to 45 who received the YFV17D yellow fever vaccine. Material: CD4+ T cells sorted from PBMCs, obtained 15 days after the yellow fever booster vaccination. DNA of the CDR3: TGCGCCAGCACTTCGGGGACGGAGCTTGGGACAGGGTACCAAGAGACCCAGTACTTC. Protein: CASTSGTELGTGYQETQYF. Full variable domain (missing parts from reference TRBV5-1 and TRBJ2-5): KAGVTQTPRYLIKTRGQQVTLSCSPISGHRSVSWYQQTPGQGLQFLFEYFSETQRNKGNFPGRFSGRQFSNSRSEMNVSTLELGDSALYLCASTSGTELGTGYQETQYFGPGTRLLVL.